This T cell receptor beta chain was sequenced in a study of response to subunit inactivated influenza vaccine. General study results and limits: The authors proposed limited new T cell recruitment per seasonal influenza vaccination.

Notes on this clonotype: Its antigen is unidentified.

The length of the CDR3 is 16 residues. J lost 7 bases, V lost 0 bases, and 8 bases had no gene match. Germline V lookup: CDR1 DFQATT, CDR2 SNEGSKA (reference sequence). One entry per CDR3 protein results from TCRdb running MiXCR on the RT-PCR reads. The sample includes 550,000 to 800,000 distinct CDR3 sequences, about 15% of them seen just once. This TCR came from a man aged 45-65 years who received an inactivated influenza vaccine. V usage is TRBV20-1 and J usage is TRBJ2-1; 11 bases map to TRBD2. Sequences were derived from PBMCs from blood, sampled 14 to 15 days before vaccination. CDR3: CSARDWVSSGRNEQFF. The CDR3 nucleotides are TGCAGTGCTAGAGATTGGGTGTCTAGCGGGAGGAATGAGCAGTTCTTC.